This T cell receptor beta chain was observed in a study of T cell clones after liver transplantation. On the study more broadly: Pre-transplant mixed lymphocyte reactions yielded third-party-reactive TCRbeta sequences as comparators for graft-donor-reactive sequences. Three of the eight recipients were HCV-positive; the rest had non-autoimmune, non-viral transplant indications. Broader study findings: Rather than being deleted, graft donor-reactive T cells may have moved into the graft.

Clones were sequenced by immunoSEQ multiplex PCR, and TCRdb holds only the in-frame ones, with some missing. The sample contains roughly 6,500 clones, 70% to 85% of which appear only once. As to this clone: Its antigen is unknown.

The V gene's germline CDR1 is SGHVS and CDR2 FQNEAQ. V was shortened by 5 bases and J by 3 bases, with 17 bases between the two germline ends. CDR3 size: 16 residues. The source material was CD8+ T cells from blood, sampled 24 months after liver transplant. V and J are TRBV7-8 and TRBJ1-3; perhaps TRBD1 as D (6 bases). The clonotype was recovered from a human patient who received a liver transplant. Part of the T cell pool may stem from the graft donor. Here the CDR3 reads CASSQHSGAVGNTIYF. As DNA, the CDR3 is TGTGCCAGCAGCCAGCACTCGGGGGCGGTTGGAAACACCATATATTTT.